The rows below give T cell receptor beta chains drawn from one sample of a study of T cell repertoires in cytomegalovirus infection. TCRdb re-called the reads through MiXCR, storing one row per CDR3 protein. This sample carries approximately 910,000 distinct CDR3 sequences, more than 25% of them seen once, and the ten largest clones take over 12%. These receptors have no identified antigens. This sample comprised cultured CD8+ T cells from PBMCs, obtained from culture after CMV antigen stimulation. The receptor source for this set is a human donor in good health (CMV status not recorded). Some clones in this sample may be carry-over from other donors' samples. Each CDR3 is given with its conserved first and last residue. Each record gives: CDR3 DNA, CDR3 protein, V gene, clone size, D gene, J gene. The D gene is left open where the match is weak. Clone sizes are given selectively: once, few, many, or a class where the clone is expanded.

DNA: TGTGCCAGCTCACCACCTGGGTGGGAAAAACTGTTTTTT; CDR3: CASSPPGWEKLFF; V: TRBV18; size: few; D: -; J: TRBJ1-4
DNA: TGTGCCAGCAGCAGACCGGGGGATCAGCCCCAGCATTTT; CDR3: CASSRPGDQPQHF; V: TRBV7-9; size: few; D: -; J: TRBJ1-5
DNA: TGTGTCAGCAGTTTATCGGGGAATAGCAATCAGCCCCAGCATTTT; CDR3: CVSSLSGNSNQPQHF; V: TRBV27; size: -; D: -; J: TRBJ1-5
DNA: TGCGCCAGCAGTGAGAGACTAGCGTACTACAATGAGCAGTTCTTC; CDR3: CASSERLAYYNEQFF; V: TRBV10-2; size: -; D: TRBD2; J: TRBJ2-1
DNA: TGTGCCAGCAGCGTGGGTGGTAGCGCCGTGATGAAGTTCTTC; CDR3: CASSVGGSAVMKFF; V: TRBV5-6; size: -; D: -; J: TRBJ2-1
DNA: TGTGCCAGCAGCCCCCGCGAGGCCTACGAGCAGTACTTC; CDR3: CASSPREAYEQYF; V: TRBV7-9; size: -; D: -; J: TRBJ2-7
DNA: TGTGCCAGCAGCCAACTCTCGGGACAGGGCGGATCTCAGTACTTC; CDR3: CASSQLSGQGGSQYF; V: TRBV3-1; size: few; D: TRBD1; J: TRBJ2-4
DNA: TGTGCCAGCAGCCTAGCTTATTACACGAACACTGAAGCTTTCTTT; CDR3: CASSLAYYTNTEAFF; V: TRBV7-6; size: few; D: -; J: TRBJ1-1
DNA: TGTGCCAGCAGTCCCTCCCTGGGGGATAGCAATCAGCCCCAGCATTTT; CDR3: CASSPSLGDSNQPQHF; V: TRBV27; size: few; D: -; J: TRBJ1-5
DNA: TGCGCCAGCAGCGGGGGACAGGGGGCCGGGGATGAGCAGTTCTTC; CDR3: CASSGGQGAGDEQFF; V: TRBV5-1; size: few; D: TRBD1; J: TRBJ2-1
DNA: TGCAGCGTTGAAGCAACGGACAGGGAGTATGAGCAGTTCTTC; CDR3: CSVEATDREYEQFF; V: TRBV29-1; size: few; D: TRBD1; J: TRBJ2-1
DNA: TGTGCCAGCAGTGAAGAGGGAACTGGGGACTATGGCTACACCTTC; CDR3: CASSEEGTGDYGYTF; V: TRBV6-1; size: few; D: -; J: TRBJ1-2
DNA: TGTGCCAGCAGTGAACCGCGGCTCTTCAATGAGCAGTTCTTC; CDR3: CASSEPRLFNEQFF; V: TRBV6-1; size: -; D: -; J: TRBJ2-1
DNA: TGTGCCAGCAGCTTACCAGCGGGGGGGTTCCCTGCCATATACAATGAGCAGTTCTTC; CDR3: CASSLPAGGFPAIYNEQFF; V: TRBV7-9; size: few; D: TRBD2; J: TRBJ2-1
DNA: TGTGCCACCAGTGATTTTGGAGATACGCAGTATTTT; CDR3: CATSDFGDTQYF; V: TRBV24-1; size: few; D: -; J: TRBJ2-3
DNA: TGTACCAGCAGCGTCCTAGGGGGGGGGATCACAGATACGCAGTATTTT; CDR3: CTSSVLGGGITDTQYF; V: TRBV7-3; size: -; D: -; J: TRBJ2-3
DNA: TGTGCCAGCAGTTCGGTTCGTAATTCACCCCTCCACTTT; CDR3: CASSSVRNSPLHF; V: TRBV6-1; size: -; D: -; J: TRBJ1-6
DNA: TGTGCCAGCAGCAGCACGGGACAGGGGCGGAGGACTGAAGCTTTCTTT; CDR3: CASSSTGQGRRTEAFF; V: TRBV7-9; size: many; D: TRBD1; J: TRBJ1-1
DNA: TGTGCCAGCAGCTCCCCTGGGGACGACGATAACTATGGCTACACCTTC; CDR3: CASSSPGDDDNYGYTF; V: TRBV7-9; size: -; D: -; J: TRBJ1-2
DNA: TGCGCCAGCAGCCCCCTGAGGGGAGGAGGACAGCCCCAGCATTTT; CDR3: CASSPLRGGGQPQHF; V: TRBV4-3; size: few; D: -; J: TRBJ1-5
DNA: TGTGCCAGCAGTTCGACAGGGGGCACCTATGGCTACACCTTC; CDR3: CASSSTGGTYGYTF; V: TRBV6-1; size: once; D: TRBD1; J: TRBJ1-2
DNA: TGTGCTAGCAGCCCTGGAGTAGCGGGGGCCACGGATGAGCAGTTCTTC; CDR3: CASSPGVAGATDEQFF; V: TRBV7-7; size: once; D: TRBD2; J: TRBJ2-1
DNA: TGTGCCAGCAGGAGTGGTGTCGGGGGGGCCTCTGAGCAGTTCTTC; CDR3: CASRSGVGGASEQFF; V: TRBV6-5; size: many; D: TRBD2; J: TRBJ2-1
DNA: TGTGCCAGCAGCTTAGACGGGGGTTCCGGGGAGCTGTTTTTT; CDR3: CASSLDGGSGELFF; V: TRBV7-8; size: many; D: -; J: TRBJ2-2
DNA: TGCGCCAGCAGCCACCCGGGACAGGGGCCTCGGGCAGGTTACAATGAGCAGTTCTTC; CDR3: CASSHPGQGPRAGYNEQFF; V: TRBV4-1; size: -; D: TRBD1; J: TRBJ2-1
DNA: TGCGCCAGCAGCCTCAGGGTGGGACAGGGGACAGATACGCAGTATTTT; CDR3: CASSLRVGQGTDTQYF; V: TRBV4-1; size: few; D: TRBD1; J: TRBJ2-3
DNA: TGTGCCATCAGTGAGTCGACAGGGGGAAGCACAGATACGCAGTATTTT; CDR3: CAISESTGGSTDTQYF; V: TRBV10-3; size: -; D: TRBD1; J: TRBJ2-3
DNA: TGTGCCAGCAGCCGGGGGGACAGGGGGTTTGCTGAAGCTTTCTTT; CDR3: CASSRGDRGFAEAFF; V: TRBV7-6; size: few; D: TRBD1; J: TRBJ1-1
DNA: TGTGCCACCCGAAGGGGGGCGGGGAATGAGCAGTTCTTC; CDR3: CATRRGAGNEQFF; V: TRBV27; size: few; D: -; J: TRBJ2-1
DNA: TGTGCCAACAGTGCCGGGACATACTACAATGAGCAGTTCTTC; CDR3: CANSAGTYYNEQFF; V: TRBV28; size: -; D: -; J: TRBJ2-1
DNA: TGTGCCAGCAGTTTCCAGGGGGCCGTCGGGTACGAGCAGTACTTC; CDR3: CASSFQGAVGYEQYF; V: TRBV27; size: -; D: TRBD1; J: TRBJ2-7
DNA: TGTGCCAGCAGCCGGACAGGCCAGAACACTGAAGCTTTCTTT; CDR3: CASSRTGQNTEAFF; V: TRBV7-6; size: few; D: TRBD1; J: TRBJ1-1
DNA: TGTGCCACCAGCCTCGGTCCGGGTTTAAGCTCCTATAATTCACCCCTCCACTTT; CDR3: CATSLGPGLSSYNSPLHF; V: TRBV15; size: -; D: -; J: TRBJ1-6
DNA: TGTGCCAGCAGTGAAGTTGGCGGTTCCTACGAGCAGTACTTC; CDR3: CASSEVGGSYEQYF; V: TRBV6-1; size: few; D: -; J: TRBJ2-7
DNA: TGTGCCAGCAGCCCCCTTGGGAACTCCGGCCTAGTGCATCAGCCCCAGCATTTT; CDR3: CASSPLGNSGLVHQPQHF; V: TRBV7-6; size: few; D: -; J: TRBJ1-5
DNA: TGTGCTAGTGGTTACTCAGTTCAGGGGAACACCGGGGAGCTGTTTTTT; CDR3: CASGYSVQGNTGELFF; V: TRBV12-5; size: -; D: -; J: TRBJ2-2
DNA: TGTGCCAGCAGGGTCTGGGACAGGGGGCAGACAGATACGCAGTATTTT; CDR3: CASRVWDRGQTDTQYF; V: TRBV5-4; size: few; D: TRBD1; J: TRBJ2-3
DNA: TGTGCCAGCAGCTTAACTAGCGGGGGCCACGCAGAGACCCAGTACTTC; CDR3: CASSLTSGGHAETQYF; V: TRBV7-6; size: few; D: TRBD2; J: TRBJ2-5